In its sample, the clone carrying this TCR beta chain was seen once. This sample stems from a study of T cells in localized non-small cell lung cancer. This CDR3 spans 15 amino acids. Unmatched junction bases numbered 4, after V lost 4 bases and J lost 0 bases. Germline V gives CDR1 MNHEY, CDR2 SMNVEV (reference sequence). Method: immunoSEQ multiplex PCR; TCRdb's copy keeps in-frame clones and lacks some. The table shows 45,000 to 60,000 clones, with around 86% occurring only once. This receptor was obtained from an older female donor with stage II squamous cell lung carcinoma. The sequenced sample was peripheral blood, obtained before any cancer treatment. The chain is built from TRBV27 and TRBJ1-2; 8 bases are a match to TRBD1. As DNA, the CDR3 is TGTGCCAGCAGTTCGCGGACAGGGCCTAACTATGGCTACACCTTC. It encodes CASSSRTGPNYGYTF.